This T cell receptor beta chain came from a study of CD8 T cells in ankylosing spondylitis. Study-level results: In ankylosing spondylitis blood, a motif of seven or eight highly homologous TCR beta variants appeared characteristic. Disease-linked clones were CD8+ and relatively rare in peripheral blood. The study looked at matched synovial fluid samples from ankylosing spondylitis patients. Disease-linked clones were reported to be significantly enriched there.

The CDR3 covers 17 residues. In germline, CDR1 is SGHDT, CDR2 YYEEEE. The ends lost 5 bases at V and 8 bases at J; junction bases unmatched: 19. Preparation of TCR beta libraries was done by quantitative 5'-RACE with molecular barcodes. Each CDR3 protein gets one entry after TCRdb re-called the 5' RACE reads with MiXCR. The sample yields about 90,000 distinct CDR3 sequences, around 8.3% seen once. In regard to this clonotype: The antigen remains undetermined.

The sequenced sample consisted of blood, either unsorted or a sorted T cell fraction (not recorded which). The V and J genes are TRBV5-6 and TRBJ2-4; 7 bases line up with TRBD1. The receptor's source is a male donor with ankylosing spondylitis. Written as DNA, the CDR3 is TGTGCCAGCAGAGGTTCCTGGGACACAGGGGCCTGGCACATTCAGTACTTC. Its protein is CASRGSWDTGAWHIQYF. The full variable domain, completed using reference TRBV5-6 and TRBJ2-4, is DAGVTQSPTHLIKTRGQQVTLRCSPKSGHDTVSWYQQALGQGPQFIFQYYEEEERQRGNFPDRFSGHQFPNYSSELNVNALLLGDSALYLCASRGSWDTGAWHIQYFGAGTRLSVL.